Reported below is one T cell receptor beta chain. This CDR3 region has 15 residues. Trimming at V came to 3 bases and at J to 3 bases, leaving 4 bases not matched to a gene. Germline loops: CDR1 KGHSH, CDR2 LQKENI. The record originates from a study of blood T cell repertoires in COVID-19. Study-level background: Acute-phase and convalescent COVID-19 samples originated in the United States, Italy and Spain. PBMCs, B-cell-depleted T cells, or T cells were the source of the cDNA or gDNA that made up the material.

Per the original methods: Amplification from reference gene primers served as the basis for estimated nucleated cell counts. Some clones are missing from TCRdb's copy, which holds only in-frame ones; the method was immunoSEQ multiplex PCR. The DNA gave D and trimming, while V, J and clone size come from that table. Among about 25,000 clones listed, approximately 88% were seen once. The sequencing input was peripheral blood. The TCR was taken from a man aged 65 to 79 with active COVID-19. The V gene is TRBV18, the J gene TRBJ2-5; 10 bases map to TRBD2. The CDR3 here is CASSPSLAGEETQYF. The CDR3 DNA reads as TGTGCCAGCTCACCGTCCCTAGCGGGGGAAGAGACCCAGTACTTC.